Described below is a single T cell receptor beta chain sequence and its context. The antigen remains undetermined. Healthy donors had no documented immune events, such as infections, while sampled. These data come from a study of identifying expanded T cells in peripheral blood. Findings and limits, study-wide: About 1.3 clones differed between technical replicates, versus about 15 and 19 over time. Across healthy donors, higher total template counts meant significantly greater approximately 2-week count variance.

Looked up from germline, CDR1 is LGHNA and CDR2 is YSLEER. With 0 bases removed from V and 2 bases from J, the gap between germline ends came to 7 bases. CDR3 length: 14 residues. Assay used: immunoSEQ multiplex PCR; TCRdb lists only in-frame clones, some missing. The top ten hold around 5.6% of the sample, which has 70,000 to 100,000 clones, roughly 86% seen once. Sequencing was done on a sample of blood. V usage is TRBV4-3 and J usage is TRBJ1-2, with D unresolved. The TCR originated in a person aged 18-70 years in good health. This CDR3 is CASSQDTGNYGYTF. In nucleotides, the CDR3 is TGCGCCAGCAGCCAAGATACCGGGAACTATGGCTACACCTTC.